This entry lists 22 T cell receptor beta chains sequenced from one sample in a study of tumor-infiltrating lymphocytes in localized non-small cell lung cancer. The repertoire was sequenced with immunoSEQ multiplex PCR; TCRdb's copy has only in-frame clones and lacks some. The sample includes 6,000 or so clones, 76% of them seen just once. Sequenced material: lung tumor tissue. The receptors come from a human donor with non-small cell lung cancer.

CDR3 protein: CASSTNRGVQFF. CDR3 nucleotides: TGTGCCAGTAGTACCAACAGGGGAGTGCAGTTCTTC. The chain links TRBV19 to TRBJ2-1; 7 positions match TRBD1. V trimming: 4 bases; J trimming: 12 bases; junction bases outside the gene matches: 6. The length of the CDR3 is 12 residues. The germline V gene encodes CDR1 LNHDA and CDR2 SQIVND (reference sequence).

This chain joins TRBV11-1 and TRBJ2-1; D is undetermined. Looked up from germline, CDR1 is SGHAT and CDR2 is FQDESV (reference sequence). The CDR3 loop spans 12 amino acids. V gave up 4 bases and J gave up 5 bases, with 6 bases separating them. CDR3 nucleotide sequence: TGTGCCAGCAGCTCCATGGACAATGAGCAGTTCTTC. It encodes CASSSMDNEQFF. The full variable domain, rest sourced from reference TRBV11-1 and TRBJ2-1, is EAEVAQSPRYKITEKSQAVAFWCDPISGHATLYWYRQILGQGPELLVQFQDESVVDDSQLPKDRFSAERLKGVDSTLKIQPAELGDSAMYLCASSSMDNEQFFGPGTRLTVL.

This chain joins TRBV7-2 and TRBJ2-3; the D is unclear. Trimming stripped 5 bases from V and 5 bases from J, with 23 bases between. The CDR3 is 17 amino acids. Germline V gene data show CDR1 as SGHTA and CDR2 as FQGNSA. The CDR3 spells CASSPRELQTWVDTQYF. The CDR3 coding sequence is TGTGCCAGCAGCCCCCGAGAGTTGCAAACATGGGTAGATACGCAGTATTTT.

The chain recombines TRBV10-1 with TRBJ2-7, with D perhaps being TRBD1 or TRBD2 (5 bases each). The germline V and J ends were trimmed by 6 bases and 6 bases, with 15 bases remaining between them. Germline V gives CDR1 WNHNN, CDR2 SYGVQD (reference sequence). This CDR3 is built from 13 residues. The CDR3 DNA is TGCGCCAGCAGGAATACCGATGGGACCGAGCAGTACTTC. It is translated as CASRNTDGTEQYF.

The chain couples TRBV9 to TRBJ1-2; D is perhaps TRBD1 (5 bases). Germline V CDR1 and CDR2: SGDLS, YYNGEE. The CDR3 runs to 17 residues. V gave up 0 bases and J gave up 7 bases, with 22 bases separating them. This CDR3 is CASSVEGSVGPEGGYTF. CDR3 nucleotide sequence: TGTGCCAGCAGCGTAGAGGGGTCCGTCGGCCCGGAGGGTGGCTACACCTTC.

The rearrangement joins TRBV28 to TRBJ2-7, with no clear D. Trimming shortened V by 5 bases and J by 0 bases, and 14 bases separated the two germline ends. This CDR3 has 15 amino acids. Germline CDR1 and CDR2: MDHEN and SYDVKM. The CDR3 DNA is TGTGCCAGCAGTATCCCCGGCGCTAGCTCCTACGAGCAGTACTTC. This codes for CASSIPGASSYEQYF.

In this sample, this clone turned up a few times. Here the CDR3 reads CASSRRQGANTGELFF. CDR3 DNA sequence: TGTGCCAGCAGCCGAAGACAGGGGGCGAACACCGGGGAGCTGTTTTTT. J is TRBJ2-2 and V is TRBV7-9; TRBD1 agrees at 9 bases. V trimming: 5 bases; J trimming: 0 bases; junction bases outside the gene matches: 4. The length of the CDR3 is 16 residues. Germline V CDR1 and CDR2: SEHNR, FQNEAQ (reference sequence).

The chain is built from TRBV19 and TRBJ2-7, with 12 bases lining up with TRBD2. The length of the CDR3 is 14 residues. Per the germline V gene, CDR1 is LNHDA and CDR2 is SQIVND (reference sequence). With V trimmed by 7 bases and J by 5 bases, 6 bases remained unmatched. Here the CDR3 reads CASTPTSGGHEQYF. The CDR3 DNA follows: TGTGCCAGTACACCGACTAGCGGGGGCCACGAGCAGTACTTC. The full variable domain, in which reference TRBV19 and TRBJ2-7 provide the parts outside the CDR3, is DGGITQSPKYLFRKEGQNVTLSCEQNLNHDAMYWYRQDPGQGLRLIYYSQIVNDFQKGDIAEGYSVSREKKESFPLTVTSAQKNPTAFYLCASTPTSGGHEQYFGPGTRLTVT.

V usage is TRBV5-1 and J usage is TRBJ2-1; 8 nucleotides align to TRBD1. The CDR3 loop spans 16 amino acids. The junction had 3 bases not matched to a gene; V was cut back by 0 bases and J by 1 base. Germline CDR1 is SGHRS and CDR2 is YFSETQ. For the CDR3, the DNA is TGCGCCAGCAGCTTGGTAACAGGGGGTTCCTACAATGAGCAGTTCTTC. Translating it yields CASSLVTGGSYNEQFF.

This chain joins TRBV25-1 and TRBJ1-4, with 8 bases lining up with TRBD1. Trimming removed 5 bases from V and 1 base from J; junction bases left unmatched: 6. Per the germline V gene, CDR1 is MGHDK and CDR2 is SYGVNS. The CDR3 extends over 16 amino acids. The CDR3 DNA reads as TGTGCCAGCAGTCCCGTCGACAGGGGAACTAATGAAAAACTGTTTTTT. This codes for CASSPVDRGTNEKLFF.

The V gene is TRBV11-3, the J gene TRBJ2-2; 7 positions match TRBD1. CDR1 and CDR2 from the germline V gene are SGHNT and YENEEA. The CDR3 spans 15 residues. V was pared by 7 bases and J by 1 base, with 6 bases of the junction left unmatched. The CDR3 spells CASTPDRMNTGELFF. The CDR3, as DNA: TGTGCCAGCACCCCGGACAGGATGAACACCGGGGAGCTGTTTTTT.

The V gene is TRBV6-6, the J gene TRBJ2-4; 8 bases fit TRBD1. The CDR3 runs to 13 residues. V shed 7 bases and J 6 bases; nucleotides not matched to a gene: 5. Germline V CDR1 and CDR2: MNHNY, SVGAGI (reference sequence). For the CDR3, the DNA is TGTGCCAGCACCGAGACAGGGGTAAACATTCAGTACTTC. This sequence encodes CASTETGVNIQYF.

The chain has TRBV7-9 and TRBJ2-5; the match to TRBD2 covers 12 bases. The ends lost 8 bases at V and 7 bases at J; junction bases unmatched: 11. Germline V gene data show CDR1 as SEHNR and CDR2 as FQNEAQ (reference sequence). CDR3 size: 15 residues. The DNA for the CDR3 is TGTGCCAGCGATGACGGACTAGCGGGACTAAGGACCCAGTACTTC. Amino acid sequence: CASDDGLAGLRTQYF. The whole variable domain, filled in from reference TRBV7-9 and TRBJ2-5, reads DTGVSQNPRHKITKRGQNVTFRCDPISEHNRLYWYRQTLGQGPEFLTYFQNEAQLEKSRLLSDRFSAERPKGSFSTLEIQRTEQGDSAMYLCASDDGLAGLRTQYFGPGTRLLVL.

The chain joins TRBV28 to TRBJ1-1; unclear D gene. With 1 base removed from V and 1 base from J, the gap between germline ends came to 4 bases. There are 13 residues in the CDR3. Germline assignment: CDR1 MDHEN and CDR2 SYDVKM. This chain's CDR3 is CASSLLGNTEAFF. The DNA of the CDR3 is TGTGCCAGCAGTTTATTAGGGAACACTGAAGCTTTCTTT.

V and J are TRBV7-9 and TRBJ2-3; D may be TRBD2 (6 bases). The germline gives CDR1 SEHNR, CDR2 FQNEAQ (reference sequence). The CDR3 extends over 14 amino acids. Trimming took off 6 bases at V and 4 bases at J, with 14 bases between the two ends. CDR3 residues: CASRLAGNPDTQYF. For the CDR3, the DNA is TGTGCCAGCAGGCTCGCGGGAAACCCAGATACGCAGTATTTT.

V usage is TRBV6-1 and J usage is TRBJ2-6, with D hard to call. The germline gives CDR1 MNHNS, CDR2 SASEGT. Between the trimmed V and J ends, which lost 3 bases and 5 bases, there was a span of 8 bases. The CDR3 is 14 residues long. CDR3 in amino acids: CASSDTYRANVLTF. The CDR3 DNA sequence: TGTGCCAGCAGTGATACCTACAGGGCCAACGTCCTGACTTTC.

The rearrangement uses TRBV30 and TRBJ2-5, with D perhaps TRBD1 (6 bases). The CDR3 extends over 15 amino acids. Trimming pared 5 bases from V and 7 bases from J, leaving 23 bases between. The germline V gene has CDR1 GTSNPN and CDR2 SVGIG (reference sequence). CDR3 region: CAWEGVGPLEATQYF. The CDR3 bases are TGTGCCTGGGAGGGGGTTGGTCCCTTAGAAGCGACCCAGTACTTC.

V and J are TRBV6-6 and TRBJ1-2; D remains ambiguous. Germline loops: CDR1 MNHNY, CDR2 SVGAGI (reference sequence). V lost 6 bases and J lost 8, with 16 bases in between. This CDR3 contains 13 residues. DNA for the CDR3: TGTGCCAGCAGCGACTCGGTTTCGGGGGGCTACACCTTC. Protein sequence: CASSDSVSGGYTF.

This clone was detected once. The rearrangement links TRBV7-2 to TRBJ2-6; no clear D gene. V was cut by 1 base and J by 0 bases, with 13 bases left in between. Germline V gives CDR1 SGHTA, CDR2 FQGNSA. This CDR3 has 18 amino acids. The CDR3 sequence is CASSLGRLGSSGANVLTF. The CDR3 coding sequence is TGTGCCAGCAGCTTAGGGCGGCTGGGATCCTCTGGGGCCAACGTCCTGACTTTC.

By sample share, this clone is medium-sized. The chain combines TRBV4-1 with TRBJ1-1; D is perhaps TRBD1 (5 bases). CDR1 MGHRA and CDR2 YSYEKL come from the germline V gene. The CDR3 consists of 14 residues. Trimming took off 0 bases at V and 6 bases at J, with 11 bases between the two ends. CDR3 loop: CASSQDRGRAEAFF. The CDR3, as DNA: TGCGCCAGCAGCCAAGATAGGGGTCGCGCTGAAGCTTTCTTT.

CDR3: CASSLVAGGAQETQYF. For the CDR3, the DNA is TGTGCCAGCAGCTTAGTTGCGGGAGGGGCCCAAGAGACCCAGTACTTC. The rearrangement joins TRBV7-3 to TRBJ2-5, with 9 bases lining up with TRBD2. The J segment lost 1 base and the V segment lost 2 bases, leaving 5 bases of the junction unmatched. Per germline, CDR1 SGHTA and CDR2 FQGTGA. The length of the CDR3 is 16 residues.

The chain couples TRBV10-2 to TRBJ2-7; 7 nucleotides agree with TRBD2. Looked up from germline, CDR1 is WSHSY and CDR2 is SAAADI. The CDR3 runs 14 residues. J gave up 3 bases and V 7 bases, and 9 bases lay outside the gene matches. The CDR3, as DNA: TGCGCCAGCACGTCCACCCGGGAGGACTACGAGCAGTACTTC. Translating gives CASTSTREDYEQYF.